This TCR beta chain was profiled in a study of cytomegalovirus exposure and HLA in healthy donors. This CDR3 has 19 amino acids. 13 Jbeta primers and 60 Vbeta primers were used for the PCR. This table comes from immunoSEQ multiplex PCR, and its TCRdb copy is limited to in-frame clones, with some not included. Of around 110,000 clones detected, 71% appear once; the ten largest clones hold 2.5% to 3.5%. Material: PBMCs. This clonotype was obtained from a female donor in good health and CMV-seronegative. This sequence joins TRBV1 and TRBJ1-2. TRBV1 is tagged as a pseudogene. The CDR3 sequence is CTSSQSLGGSPIANYGYTF. CDR3 nucleotide sequence: TGCACCAGCAGCCAGTCCCTGGGGGGGTCCCCAATAGCTAACTATGGCTACACCTTC.